These T cell receptor beta chains were read from a single sample in a study of blood T cell repertoires in COVID-19. Assay used: immunoSEQ multiplex PCR; TCRdb lists only in-frame clones, some missing. Of 95,000 to 150,000 clones listed, 90% are singletons. The sample was peripheral blood. The receptors here all came from a woman aged 55 to 70 with COVID-19, enrolled during active disease. Both conserved end residues are part of each CDR3. A D gene is named only where the DNA matches it firmly. Size values are once, few and many counts, or a class for expanded clones, and some rows have none.

D gene	V gene	J gene	clone size	CDR3 DNA	CDR3 protein
NA	TRBV11-3	TRBJ1-1	once	TGTGCCAGCAGCCTGGACGGGGACACTGAAGCTTTCTTT	CASSLDGDTEAFF
NA	TRBV5-1	TRBJ1-2	NA	TGCGCCAGCAGATACGCCTACAGGGCAGTAAACTATGGCTACACCTTC	CASRYAYRAVNYGYTF
TRBD2	TRBV30	TRBJ2-1	NA	TGTGCCTGGAGTAGCGGGGGGGACAATGAGCAGTTCTTC	CAWSSGGDNEQFF
NA	TRBV6-4	TRBJ2-2	NA	TGTGCCAGCAGTGCACAGGGAAACACCGGGGAGCTGTTTTTT	CASSAQGNTGELFF
NA	TRBV12-5	TRBJ2-3	NA	TGTGCTAGTACAAGGGGCAGACGCACAGATACGCAGTATTTT	CASTRGRRTDTQYF
NA	TRBV7-2	TRBJ1-2	once	TGTGCCAGCACCCTCATACACGTTAACTATGGCTACACCTTC	CASTLIHVNYGYTF
NA	TRBV21-1	TRBJ2-1	NA	TGTGCCAGCATGCGGGGGCGGAATGAGCAGTTCTTC	CASMRGRNEQFF
NA	TRBV5-1	TRBJ2-1	NA	TGCGCCAGCAGCCAACGCGATGAGCAGTTCTTC	CASSQRDEQFF
TRBD1	TRBV5-1	TRBJ1-2	NA	TGCGCCAGCAGCCAACCCGACAGGGCATATGGCTACACCTTC	CASSQPDRAYGYTF
NA	TRBV25-1	TRBJ2-7	NA	TGTGCCAGCATCCAGCACGGGGCCTACGAGCAGTACTTC	CASIQHGAYEQYF
TRBD1	TRBV7-2	TRBJ1-6	NA	TGTGCCAGCAGCTTTCCGGGACAGGGGTCATCACCCCTCCACTTT	CASSFPGQGSSPLHF
TRBD2	TRBV5-4	TRBJ2-5	NA	TGTGCCAGCAGTTTGAGACTAGCGGGGGGCCAAGAGACCCAGTACTTC	CASSLRLAGGQETQYF
NA	TRBV14	TRBJ1-1	few	TGTGCCAGCAGGCAAGGTATAAACACTGAAGCTTTCTTT	CASRQGINTEAFF
NA	TRBV30	TRBJ2-3	NA	TGTGCCTGGAGTGTTCTCGGCACAGATACGCAGTATTTT	CAWSVLGTDTQYF
NA	TRBV2	TRBJ2-4	NA	TGTGCCAGCAGTGATGGGGCTGACATTCAGTACTTC	CASSDGADIQYF
NA	TRBV9	TRBJ1-1	NA	TGTGCCAGCAGCGGACCAGGGTCCGGTCTGAACACTGAAGCTTTCTTT	CASSGPGSGLNTEAFF
NA	TRBV3-1/TRBV3-2	TRBJ2-5	NA	TGTGCCAGCAGCCAAGAAGGACTCCTACAAGAGACCCAGTACTTC	CASSQEGLLQETQYF
NA	TRBV5-1	TRBJ1-4	NA	TGCGCCAGCAGCTTTTGGGCAGGGGTAGGGGAAAAACTGTTTTTT	CASSFWAGVGEKLFF
NA	TRBV2	TRBJ1-6	NA	TGTGCCAGCAGTGCTCAGAATAATTCACCCCTCCACTTT	CASSAQNNSPLHF
NA	TRBV6-2/TRBV6-3	TRBJ1-1	NA	TGTGCCAGCAGTTACTTTACAGGGAGAGGCATGAACACTGAAGCTTTCTTT	CASSYFTGRGMNTEAFF
TRBD1	TRBV9	TRBJ1-2	NA	TGTGCCAGCAGCGTAGGGACAGGGGGCTACGGAGGCTACACCTTC	CASSVGTGGYGGYTF
TRBD2	TRBV7-2	TRBJ2-7	NA	TGTGCCAGCAGCTTAGGCAATCCTCTAGCGGGGGACACCTACGAGCAGTACTTC	CASSLGNPLAGDTYEQYF
NA	TRBV4-3	TRBJ1-6	NA	TGCGCCAGCAGCCAAGCCGGAGGCTACGCTAATTCACCCCTCCACTTT	CASSQAGGYANSPLHF
TRBD1	TRBV3-1/TRBV3-2	TRBJ1-1	NA	TGTGCCAGCAGCAGGACAGGGGCCTTATTGAACACTGAAGCTTTCTTT	CASSRTGALLNTEAFF
TRBD1	TRBV6-5	TRBJ2-1	NA	TGTGCCATCCATCCGGGACAGGGGTTTTGGGATGAGCAGTTCTTC	CAIHPGQGFWDEQFF
TRBD1	TRBV11-2	TRBJ1-2	NA	TGTGCCAGCAGCTTAGATTTTCAGGGGGCAGCTGGCTACACCTTC	CASSLDFQGAAGYTF
TRBD1	TRBV3-1/TRBV3-2	TRBJ1-2	NA	TGTGCCAGCACCCGGGGTGGCAGGGGGACTAACTATGGCTACACCTTC	CASTRGGRGTNYGYTF
TRBD1	TRBV30	TRBJ1-2	NA	TGTGCCTGGAGTGTGACAGGGGTAAATTATGGCTACACCTTC	CAWSVTGVNYGYTF
NA	TRBV7-2	TRBJ2-7	NA	TGTGCCAGCTCGTGGGGCGACCTAAGAGGCGAGCAGTACTTC	CASSWGDLRGEQYF
TRBD2	TRBV10-3	TRBJ2-3	NA	TGTGCCATCAGGAGCGGGGGAGCTAGCACAGATACGCAGTATTTT	CAIRSGGASTDTQYF
TRBD2	TRBV5-1	TRBJ2-3	NA	TGCGCCAGCAGCTTGGGTCACCGGACTAGCGGGGGGCCAGATACGCAGTATTTT	CASSLGHRTSGGPDTQYF
NA	TRBV11-3	TRBJ1-1	NA	TGTGCCAGCAGCTTAGGGGCCGCGAACACTGAAGCTTTCTTT	CASSLGAANTEAFF
NA	TRBV29-1	TRBJ1-2	NA	TGCAGCGTTGAAGATAGCGGGTTCTATGGCTACACCTTC	CSVEDSGFYGYTF
TRBD2	TRBV5-4	TRBJ2-2	NA	TGTGCCAGCAGCGTAACTAGCGGGGGTGGCACCGGGGAGCTGTTTTTT	CASSVTSGGGTGELFF
NA	TRBV29-1	TRBJ1-1	NA	TGCAGCGTTGATTCCCGGCGGGGCTGGATAATGAACACTGAAGCTTTCTTT	CSVDSRRGWIMNTEAFF
TRBD1	TRBV7-8	TRBJ1-5	NA	TGTGCCAGCAGCTTAGTTACAGGGGGTCAGCCCCAGCATTTT	CASSLVTGGQPQHF
TRBD1	TRBV13	TRBJ1-1	NA	TGTGCCAGCAGCCGAAGGATGACAGGGGGCATTGGGGACACTGAAGCTTTCTTT	CASSRRMTGGIGDTEAFF
NA	TRBV9	TRBJ2-3	NA	TGTGCCAGCAGCGTAGCTGGAGGGCTTAGCACAGATACGCAGTATTTT	CASSVAGGLSTDTQYF
NA	TRBV7-8	TRBJ1-3	NA	TGTGCCAGCAGTCCCTCAGGCTTAACCTCTGGAAACACCATATATTTT	CASSPSGLTSGNTIYF
NA	TRBV19	TRBJ1-5	once	TGTGCCAGTAAACCCCTTTATATGGGGGGGGACAATCAGCCCCAGCATTTT	CASKPLYMGGDNQPQHF
NA	TRBV7-3	TRBJ1-3	NA	TGTGCCAGCAGCTTAAATTCGGGAAACACCATATATTTT	CASSLNSGNTIYF
NA	TRBV28	TRBJ1-5	once	TGTGCCAGCAGTTTAAGGTCAGGTAGCAATCAGCCCCAGCATTTT	CASSLRSGSNQPQHF
NA	TRBV15	TRBJ1-6	once	TGTGCCACCAGCCAGGGTAGAGTTGGTTCACCCCTCCACTTT	CATSQGRVGSPLHF
NA	TRBV3-1/TRBV3-2	TRBJ1-6	NA	TGTGCCAGCAGCCTGACCGGGGGGGTAATGAATTCACCCCTCCACTTT	CASSLTGGVMNSPLHF
NA	TRBV27	TRBJ2-3	NA	TGTGCCAGCAGTTTACGAGGGGGTACGCAGTATTTT	CASSLRGGTQYF
TRBD1	TRBV20-1	TRBJ1-2	NA	TGCAGTGCTAGTAGACAGGGGGCTCGTGGCTACACCTTC	CSASRQGARGYTF
NA	TRBV10-3	TRBJ2-2	NA	TGTGCCATCAAAGGAGGGCAGACCGGGGAGCTGTTTTTT	CAIKGGQTGELFF
TRBD1	TRBV4-1	TRBJ1-1	NA	TGCGCCAGCAGCTCTCGACAGGGTGGAGGGACTGAAGCTTTCTTT	CASSSRQGGGTEAFF
NA	TRBV18	TRBJ2-1	NA	TGTGCCAGCTCACAAAGTCAGTCTAGGACTTCCTACAATGAGCAGTTCTTC	CASSQSQSRTSYNEQFF
NA	TRBV15	TRBJ2-7	NA	TGTGCCACCAGCAGAGACCGGGGGAGCTCCTACGAGCAGTACTTC	CATSRDRGSSYEQYF
NA	TRBV7-2	TRBJ1-2	NA	TGTGCCAGCAGCTTAGCCTTCCCCGGTGCAGGTGGCTACACCTTC	CASSLAFPGAGGYTF
TRBD2	TRBV6-5	TRBJ2-5	NA	TGTGCCAGCAGGGGGACTAGCGTGTCCAGAGAGACCCAGTACTTC	CASRGTSVSRETQYF
NA	TRBV7-2	TRBJ1-2	NA	TGTGCCAGCAGCCAGACACCGCTTTATGGCTACACCTTC	CASSQTPLYGYTF
TRBD1	TRBV5-4	TRBJ1-5	NA	TGTGCCAGCAGTTATTTCGGGACAGGGAATCAGCCCCAGCATTTT	CASSYFGTGNQPQHF
TRBD1	TRBV6-2/TRBV6-3	TRBJ2-7	NA	TGTGCCAGCAGTTACTCGAGCGACAGGGCTAAAGAGCAGTACTTC	CASSYSSDRAKEQYF
NA	TRBV4-3	TRBJ2-5	NA	TGCGCCAGCAGCCAAGACCCTAGGCACCAAGAGACCCAGTACTTC	CASSQDPRHQETQYF
NA	TRBV12-5	TRBJ1-3	NA	TGTGCTAGTGGTTTGGACGCGGGATCTGGAAACACCATATATTTT	CASGLDAGSGNTIYF
NA	TRBV7-2	TRBJ1-5	NA	TGTGCCAGCAGCTTAGAACTGGGGCTGAGCAATCAGCCCCAGCATTTT	CASSLELGLSNQPQHF
NA	TRBV7-3	TRBJ2-2	NA	TGTGCCAGCAGCCCCCGTGCGACCGGGGAGCTGTTTTTT	CASSPRATGELFF
NA	TRBV7-9	TRBJ1-1	NA	TGTGCCAGCAGCTTAGTTCAGACTGAAGCTTTCTTT	CASSLVQTEAFF